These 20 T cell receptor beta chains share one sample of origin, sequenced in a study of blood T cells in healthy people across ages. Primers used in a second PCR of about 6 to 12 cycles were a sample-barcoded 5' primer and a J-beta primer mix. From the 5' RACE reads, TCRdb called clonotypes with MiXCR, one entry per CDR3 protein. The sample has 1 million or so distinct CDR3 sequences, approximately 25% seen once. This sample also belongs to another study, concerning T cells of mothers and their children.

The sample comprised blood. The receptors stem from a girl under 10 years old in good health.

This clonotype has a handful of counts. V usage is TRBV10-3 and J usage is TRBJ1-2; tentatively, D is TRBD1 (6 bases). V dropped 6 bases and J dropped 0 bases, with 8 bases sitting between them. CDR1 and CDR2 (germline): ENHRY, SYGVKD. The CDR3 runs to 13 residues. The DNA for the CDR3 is TGTGCCATCAGGACAGGAGCTAACTATGGCTACACCTTC. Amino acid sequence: CAIRTGANYGYTF.

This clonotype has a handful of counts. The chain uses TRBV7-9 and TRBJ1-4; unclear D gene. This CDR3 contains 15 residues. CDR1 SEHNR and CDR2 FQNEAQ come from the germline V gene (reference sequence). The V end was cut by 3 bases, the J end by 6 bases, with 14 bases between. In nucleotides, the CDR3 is TGTGCCAGCAGCTTCTCCCCTCTGTCGGATGAAAAACTGTTTTTT. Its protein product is CASSFSPLSDEKLFF.

The CDR3 region has the DNA TGTGCCAGCAGCTTAGGGCAGGGAGCGGCCAACGTCCTGACTTTC. It specifies CASSLGQGAANVLTF. The chain combines TRBV7-2 with TRBJ2-6; possibly TRBD1 or TRBD2 for D (5 bases each). In germline, CDR1 is SGHTA, CDR2 FQGNSA. The CDR3 contains 15 residues. Between the trimmed V and J ends, which lost 1 base and 6 bases, there was a span of 10 bases.

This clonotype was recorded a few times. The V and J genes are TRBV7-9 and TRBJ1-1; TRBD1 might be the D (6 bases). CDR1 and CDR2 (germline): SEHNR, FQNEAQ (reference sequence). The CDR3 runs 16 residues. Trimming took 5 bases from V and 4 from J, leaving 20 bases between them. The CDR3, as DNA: TGTGCCAGCAGCCCCCTAATTATGGGGGCGCGCACTGAAGCTTTCTTT. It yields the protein CASSPLIMGARTEAFF.

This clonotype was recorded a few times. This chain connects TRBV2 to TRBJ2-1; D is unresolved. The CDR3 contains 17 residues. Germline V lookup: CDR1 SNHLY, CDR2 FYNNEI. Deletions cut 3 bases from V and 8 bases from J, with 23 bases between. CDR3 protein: CASSDTQPFGRPYEQFF. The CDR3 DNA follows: TGTGCCAGCAGTGACACCCAACCTTTTGGACGTCCGTATGAGCAGTTCTTC.

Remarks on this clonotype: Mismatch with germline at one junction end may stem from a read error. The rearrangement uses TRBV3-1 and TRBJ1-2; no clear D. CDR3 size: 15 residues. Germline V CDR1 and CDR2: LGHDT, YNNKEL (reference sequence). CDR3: CASSQGDGLLYGYPF. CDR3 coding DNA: TGTGCCAGCAGCCAGGGAGACGGCCTCCTCTATGGCTACCCCTTC.

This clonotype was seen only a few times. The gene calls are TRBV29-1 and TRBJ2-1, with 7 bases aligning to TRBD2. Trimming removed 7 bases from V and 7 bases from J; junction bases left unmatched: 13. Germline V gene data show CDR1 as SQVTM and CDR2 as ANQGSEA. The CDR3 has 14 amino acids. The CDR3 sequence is CSALIGAGENEQFF. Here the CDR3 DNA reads TGCAGCGCCCTAATAGGGGCGGGGGAGAATGAGCAGTTCTTC.

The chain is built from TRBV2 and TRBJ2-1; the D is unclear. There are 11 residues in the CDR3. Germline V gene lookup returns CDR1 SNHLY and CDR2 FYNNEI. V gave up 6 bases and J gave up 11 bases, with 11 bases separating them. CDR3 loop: CASRDIIKQFF. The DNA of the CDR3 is TGTGCCAGCAGGGATATAATAAAGCAGTTCTTC.

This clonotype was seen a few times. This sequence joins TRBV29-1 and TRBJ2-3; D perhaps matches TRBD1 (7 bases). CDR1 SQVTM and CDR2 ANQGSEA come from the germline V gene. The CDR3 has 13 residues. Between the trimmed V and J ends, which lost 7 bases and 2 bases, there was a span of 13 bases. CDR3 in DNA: TGCAGCGGGAGGGACAGTTTCACAGATACGCAGTATTTT. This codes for CSGRDSFTDTQYF.

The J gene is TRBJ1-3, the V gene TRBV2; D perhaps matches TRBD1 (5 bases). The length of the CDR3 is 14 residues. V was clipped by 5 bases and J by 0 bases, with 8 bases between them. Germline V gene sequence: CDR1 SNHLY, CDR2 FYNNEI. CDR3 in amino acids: CASSKQDSGNTIYF. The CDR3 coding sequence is TGTGCCAGCAGTAAACAGGACTCTGGAAACACCATATATTTT.

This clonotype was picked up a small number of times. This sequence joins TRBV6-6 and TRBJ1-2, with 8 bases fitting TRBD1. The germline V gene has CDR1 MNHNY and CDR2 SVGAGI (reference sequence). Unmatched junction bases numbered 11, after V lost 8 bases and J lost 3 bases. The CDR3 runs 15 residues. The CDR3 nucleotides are TGTGCCAGCTGTCCGGGACAGGCTTATGACTATGGCTACACCTTC. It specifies CASCPGQAYDYGYTF.

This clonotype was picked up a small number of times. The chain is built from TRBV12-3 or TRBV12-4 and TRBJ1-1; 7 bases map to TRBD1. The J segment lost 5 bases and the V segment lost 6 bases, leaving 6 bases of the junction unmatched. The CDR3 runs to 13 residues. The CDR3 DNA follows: TGTGCCAGCAGGGAACAGGGGCGGACTGAAGCTTTCTTT. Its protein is CASREQGRTEAFF.

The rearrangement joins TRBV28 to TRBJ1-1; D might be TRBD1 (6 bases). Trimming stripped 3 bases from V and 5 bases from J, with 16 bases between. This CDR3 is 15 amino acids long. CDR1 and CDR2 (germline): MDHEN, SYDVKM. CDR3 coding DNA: TGTGCCAGCAGTTTCCCTGGTTCACAGGGAACTGAAGCTTTCTTT. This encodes CASSFPGSQGTEAFF.

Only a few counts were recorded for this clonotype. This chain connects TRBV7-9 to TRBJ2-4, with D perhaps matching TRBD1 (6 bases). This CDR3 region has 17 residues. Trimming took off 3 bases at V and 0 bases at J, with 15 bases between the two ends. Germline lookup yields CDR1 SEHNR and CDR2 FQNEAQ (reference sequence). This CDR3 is CASSLALTGLAKNIQYF. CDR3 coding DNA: TGTGCCAGCAGCTTGGCCCTGACAGGCCTAGCCAAAAACATTCAGTACTTC.

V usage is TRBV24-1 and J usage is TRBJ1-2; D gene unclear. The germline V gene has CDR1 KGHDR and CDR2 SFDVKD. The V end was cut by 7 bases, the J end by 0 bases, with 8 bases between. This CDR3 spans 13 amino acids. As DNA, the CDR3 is TGTGCCACCAGCGAGGGCCCTAACTATGGCTACACCTTC. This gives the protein CATSEGPNYGYTF.

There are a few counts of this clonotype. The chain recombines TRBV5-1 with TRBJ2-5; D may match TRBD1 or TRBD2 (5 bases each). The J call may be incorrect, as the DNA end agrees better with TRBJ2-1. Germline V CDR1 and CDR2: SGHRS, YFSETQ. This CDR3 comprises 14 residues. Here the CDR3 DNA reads TGCGCCAGCACGGGGCGTCTCACTTACAATGAGCAGTTCTTC. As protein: CASTGRLTYNEQFF.

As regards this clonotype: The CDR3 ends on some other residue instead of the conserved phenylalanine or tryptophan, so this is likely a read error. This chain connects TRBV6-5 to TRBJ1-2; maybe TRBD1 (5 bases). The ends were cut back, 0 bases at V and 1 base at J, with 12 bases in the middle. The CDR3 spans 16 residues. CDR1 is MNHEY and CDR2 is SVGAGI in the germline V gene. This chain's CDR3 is CASSYSEGKYNYGYTL. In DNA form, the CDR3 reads TGTGCCAGCAGTTACTCGGAGGGGAAATATAACTATGGCTACACCCTC.

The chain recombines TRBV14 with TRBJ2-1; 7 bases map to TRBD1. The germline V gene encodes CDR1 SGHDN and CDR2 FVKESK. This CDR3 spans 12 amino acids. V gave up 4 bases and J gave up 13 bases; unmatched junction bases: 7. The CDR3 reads CASSRWTGLQFF. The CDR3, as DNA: TGTGCCAGCAGCCGATGGACAGGTCTACAGTTCTTC.

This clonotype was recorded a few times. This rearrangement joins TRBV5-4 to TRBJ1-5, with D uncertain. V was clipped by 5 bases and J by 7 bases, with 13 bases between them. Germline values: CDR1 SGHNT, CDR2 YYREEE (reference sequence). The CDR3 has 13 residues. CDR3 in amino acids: CASSKDYGQPQHF. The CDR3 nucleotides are TGTGCCAGCAGTAAGGATTACGGGCAGCCCCAGCATTTT.

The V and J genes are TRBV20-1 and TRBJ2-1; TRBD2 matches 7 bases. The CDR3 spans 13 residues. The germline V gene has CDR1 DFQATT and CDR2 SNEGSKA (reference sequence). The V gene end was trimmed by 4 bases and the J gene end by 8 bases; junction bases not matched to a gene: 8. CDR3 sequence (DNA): TGCAGTGCTACCGGGGGGAGCGGCTATGAGCAGTTCTTC. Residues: CSATGGSGYEQFF.